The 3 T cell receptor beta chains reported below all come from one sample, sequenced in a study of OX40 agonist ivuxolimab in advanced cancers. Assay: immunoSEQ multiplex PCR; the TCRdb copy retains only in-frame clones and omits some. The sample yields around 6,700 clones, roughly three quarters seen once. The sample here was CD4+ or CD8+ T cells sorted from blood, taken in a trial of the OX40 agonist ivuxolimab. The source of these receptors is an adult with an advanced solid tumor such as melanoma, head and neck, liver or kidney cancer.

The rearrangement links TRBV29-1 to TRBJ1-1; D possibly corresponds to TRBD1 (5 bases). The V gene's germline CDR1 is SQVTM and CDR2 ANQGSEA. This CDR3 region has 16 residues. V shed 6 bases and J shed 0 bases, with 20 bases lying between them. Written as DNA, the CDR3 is TGCAGCGTGAGGGGCGGCCCTACCCAGATGAACACTGAAGCTTTCTTT. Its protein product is CSVRGGPTQMNTEAFF. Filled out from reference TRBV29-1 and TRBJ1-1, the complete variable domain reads SAVISQKPSRDICQRGTSLTIQCQVDSQVTMMFWYRQQPGQSLTLIATANQGSEATYESGFVIDKFPISRPNLTFSTLTVSNMSPEDSSIYLCSVRGGPTQMNTEAFFGQGTRLTVV.

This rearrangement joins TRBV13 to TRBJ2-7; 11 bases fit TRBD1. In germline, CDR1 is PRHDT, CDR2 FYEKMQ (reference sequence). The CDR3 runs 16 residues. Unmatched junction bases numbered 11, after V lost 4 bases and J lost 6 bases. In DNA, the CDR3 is TGTGCCAGCAGCTCGCGTACCGGACAGGGGGCACCCGAGCAGTACTTC. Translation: CASSSRTGQGAPEQYF.

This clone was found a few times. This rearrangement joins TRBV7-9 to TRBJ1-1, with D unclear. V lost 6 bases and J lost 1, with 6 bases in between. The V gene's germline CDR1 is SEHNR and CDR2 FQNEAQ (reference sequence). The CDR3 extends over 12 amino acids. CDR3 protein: CASRAANTEAFF. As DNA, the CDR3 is TGTGCCAGCAGAGCGGCGAACACTGAAGCTTTCTTT.